This T cell receptor beta chain was recorded in a study of T cell clones after liver transplantation. Produced via immunoSEQ multiplex PCR; TCRdb's table is partial and in-frame only. The repertoire holds tens of thousands of clones, with 70% as singletons. V gave up 6 bases and J gave up 3 bases, with 8 bases separating them. CDR1 is SNHLY and CDR2 is FYNNEI in the germline V gene. The CDR3 spans 12 residues. This clone came up a few times. Additional DNA sequences in this sample encode the identical CDR3. This specimen was CD4+ T cells from blood, taken at the approximately 16-month timepoint. This clonotype originated in a human patient who received a liver transplant. Some of the T cells may derive from the graft donor. V gene TRBV2 combines with J gene TRBJ1-2, with unresolved D. The CDR3 DNA is TGTGCCAGCAGGCAGGAAGACTATGGCTACACCTTC. As protein: CASRQEDYGYTF.